Detailed here is one TCR beta chain. The antigen is undetermined. The record originates from a study of early stage breast cancer tumors. Looking at the study overall: Of some 17 invasive breast tumors, around 13 were hormone receptor-positive, HER2-negative. Invasive lobular carcinomas made up about 30% of the 12 ER+/PR+/HER2- tumors. Overall study results and limits: Chain pairing and CD4, CD8 or FOXP3 expression were not captured.

The germline V and J ends were trimmed by 5 bases and 3 bases, with 5 bases remaining between them. This CDR3 has 11 residues. CDR1 is SGHAT, CDR2 FQNNGV, per germline. Blood replicates held 0.5 ug DNA, tumor or normal breast about 1.5 ug, two each. Libraries were prepared by immunoSEQ multiplex PCR; TCRdb keeps only in-frame clonotypes and omits some of them. The table includes tens of thousands of clones, 65% to 80% detected once. The sequence derives from a person in their 60s with breast cancer. V and J are TRBV11-2 and TRBJ2-7; no clear D. The specimen was blood. DNA for the CDR3: TGTGCCAGCAGCATAAGCTACGAGCAGTACTTC. Protein: CASSISYEQYF. Looking up the rest from reference TRBV11-2 and TRBJ2-7 gives the full variable domain: EAGVAQSPRYKIIEKRQSVAFWCNPISGHATLYWYQQILGQGPKLLIQFQNNGVVDDSQLPKDRFSAERLKGVDSTLKIQPAKLEDSAVYLCASSISYEQYFGPGTRLTVT.